Reported below is one T cell receptor (beta chain). Its antigen is still unknown. The input lacks base qualities; no much larger clone sits a single base away. PBMCs were isolated by Ficoll-Paque density gradient centrifugation. This specimen comes from a study of T-cell memory formation after mild COVID-19 (dated by TCRdb to about 2021). Notes on the research overall: TCR sequence clusters from the two donors were largely donor specific. In a couple of donors, T-cell clones that expanded and contracted after mild COVID-19 were followed by sequencing TCRalpha and TCRbeta repertoires longitudinally. Two young, previously healthy adult volunteers made up the cohort, one male and one female.

The full study reports these points: Clones contracting from day 15 to 85 had balanced CD4/CD8 phenotypes, while a second wave expanding from day 15 to 37 was biased towards CD4+. Some responding clones were found in pre-infection memory, which suggests that pre-existing cross-reactive memory T cells took part in the SARS-CoV-2 response. Contracting CD4+ clones were located mainly in the CM and EM memory subsets, whereas CD8+ clones were found to be enriched in EMRA. The second-wave clones that peaked on day 37 were not confirmed to be SARS-CoV-2 specific. Only a couple of mild cases were covered in the study, and larger cohorts including severe cases with pre-infection samples were considered necessary.

A distance of 12 bases separates the germline ends of V and J, which lose 11 bases and 0 bases respectively. From cysteine to phenylalanine, the CDR3 is 14 amino acids long. The only DNA kept is the CDR3, 42 bases in frame from the first base. The germline V gene specifies KGHDR as CDR1 and SFDVKD as CDR2. Instrument on record: Illumina NovaSeq 6000. Using 5'RACE with constant-segment primers, TCRalpha and TCRbeta cDNA libraries were constructed, with sample barcodes and unique molecular identifiers added in the process. RNA was extracted from every sample with Trizol reagent. The libraries were amplified in two PCR steps, and the second step added a second sample barcode and Illumina TruSeq adapters. Sequencing of the libraries was done on an Illumina NovaSeq, producing 2 x 150 bp paired-end reads. The paper's data handling went like this. The reads were demultiplexed and collapsed into UMI-guided consensus sequences using migec v1.2.7. Using mixcr v2.1.11, the UMI consensuses were aligned to TRA and TRB V and J templates and assembled into clonotypes. A clonotype was counted as expanded or contracted only when both edgeR and NoisET called the clonotype significant, with the noise models trained on biological replicates. For edgeR calls, the cutoffs were a false discovery rate-adjusted p below 0.01 and a log2 fold-change threshold of 1. PCA with hierarchical clustering of max-normalized trajectories of the 1000 most abundant clonotypes was used as exploratory dynamics analysis. Separately sequenced CD4+ and CD8+ repertoires were used to assign a CD4 or CD8 phenotype to each responding clone. TCRdb applied fastp at Q25 and MiXCR to the public reads, then kept only in-frame beta chains. CDR3 protein duplicates are merged, each entry listing the most common genes and DNA. TCRdb, not the authors, supplied the V and J calls. In this sample the table shows under 300,000 distinct CDR3 sequences, less than 9.5% of which occur a single time. The ten largest clones add up to 20% to 25% of the sample.

The origin of this receptor is a young man who had mild COVID-19 (a few samples of this study predate the infection). The sample titles of this study are shuffled in the database, so cell type and time point are left out; the donor was told from shared clones. Here the chain combines TRBV24-1 and TRBJ2-2; the D assignment is uncertain and may be TRBD1 or TRBD2, with 5 bases supporting each. Sequencing used PBMCs or a T cell subset sorted from them (not recorded which). The CDR3 region reads CAIEGPPNTGELFF. The nucleotide sequence reads TGTGCCATCGAGGGACCACCGAACACCGGGGAGCTGTTTTTT.